These T cell receptor beta chains were read from a single sample in a study of blood T cell repertoires in COVID-19. Profiled with immunoSEQ multiplex PCR; TCRdb holds only in-frame clones, not every one. The data show 81,000 or so clones, roughly 85% seen once. Sequenced input: peripheral blood. The receptors come from a man aged 45-65 years with COVID-19, enrolled during active disease. Both conserved end residues are part of each CDR3. D genes are given only for firm matches. Some rows mark clone size as missing; the rest say once, few, many or name a class of expanded clone.

v_gene,len,j_gene,abundance,d_gene,CDR3aa,CDR3nt
TRBV5-8,14,TRBJ1-1,-,-,CASSLDIPNTEAFF,TGTGCCAGCAGCCTGGACATCCCGAACACTGAAGCTTTCTTT
TRBV30,16,TRBJ2-3,-,TRBD1,CAWSSFRGRGTDTQYF,TGTGCCTGGAGTTCGTTCAGGGGGCGAGGCACAGATACGCAGTATTTT
TRBV6-1,14,TRBJ2-5,few,-,CASSEGGVMKTQYF,TGTGCCAGCAGTGAAGGGGGCGTGATGAAGACCCAGTACTTC
TRBV5-5,14,TRBJ2-3,-,-,CASHPLAGSNTQYF,TGTGCCTCCCATCCGCTAGCCGGGTCTAATACGCAGTATTTT
TRBV4-2,18,TRBJ2-3,-,TRBD2,CASSQRQLAGEVTDTQYF,TGTGCCAGCAGCCAGAGACAACTAGCGGGAGAGGTTACAGATACGCAGTATTTT
TRBV2,14,TRBJ1-6,-,TRBD1,CASSTTGGGSPLHF,TGTGCCAGCAGTACGACAGGGGGCGGTTCACCCCTCCACTTT
TRBV4-1,17,TRBJ2-6,-,TRBD2,CASSQVAGNSGANVLTF,TGCGCCAGCAGCCAAGTAGCGGGGAACTCTGGGGCCAACGTCCTGACTTTC
TRBV6-1,15,TRBJ1-3,-,-,CASSEILFSGNTIYF,TGTGCCAGCAGTGAAATTCTATTCTCTGGAAACACCATATATTTT
TRBV30,19,TRBJ2-7,-,TRBD2,CAWSSVWLASGRAPYEQYF,TGTGCCTGGAGTTCCGTCTGGTTAGCTAGCGGGAGGGCCCCCTACGAGCAGTACTTC
TRBV5-1,17,TRBJ2-1,-,-,CASSLRPFLSSYNEQFF,TGCGCCAGCAGCTTGCGTCCGTTCCTGAGCTCCTACAATGAGCAGTTCTTC
TRBV7-3,13,TRBJ2-1,-,-,CASSFTTYNEQFF,TGTGCCAGCAGCTTTACTACCTACAATGAGCAGTTCTTC
TRBV12-3/TRBV12-4,13,TRBJ1-2,-,-,CASSFQGSGGYTF,TGTGCCAGCAGTTTCCAAGGATCGGGAGGCTACACCTTC
TRBV19,15,TRBJ2-1,-,TRBD1,CASSIRGQGGDEQFF,TGTGCCAGTAGTATAAGGGGACAGGGTGGAGATGAGCAGTTCTTC